This TCR beta chain was sequenced for a study of shared clonotypes between healthy human individuals. Study observations and caveats: Naive subsets generally had larger estimated richness than memory subsets. In having few donors, the study represented limited genetic and exposure-history diversity.

Concerning this clone: Antigen: not known.

Naive CD8 cells, CD45RO-negative and positively selected for CCR7, excluded terminally differentiated effector memory CD45RA+ cells. Sequenced by immunoSEQ multiplex PCR; TCRdb stores in-frame clones only, minus some. The data contain about 2 million clones, about 94% of them singletons. The CDR3 sequence is 15 residues long. J lost 5 bases, V lost 3 bases, and 7 bases had no gene match. Germline V gene lookup returns CDR1 SGDLS and CDR2 YYNGEE. Sample: naive CD8+ T cells sorted from blood. This chain links TRBV9 with TRBJ2-1, with 8 bases lining up with TRBD1. The sequence was collected from a man in his late teens or twenties in good health. The CDR3 coding sequence is TGTGCCAGCAGCGCACCGACAGGGGTCGACAATGAGCAGTTCTTC. Its protein product is CASSAPTGVDNEQFF.